The present T cell receptor (beta chain) was sequenced within a study of CD8 T cells in ankylosing spondylitis. The CDR3 is 15 amino acids. Trimming removed 6 bases from V and 4 bases from J; junction bases left unmatched: 10. TCRdb reanalysed the 5' RACE reads using MiXCR and keeps one entry per CDR3 protein. The sample contains approximately 240,000 distinct CDR3 sequences, about 10% of which appear only once. This clonotype was seen many times. This chain joins TRBV12-3 or TRBV12-4 and TRBJ1-1; 8 bases fit TRBD1. The sequencing input was blood, either unsorted or a sorted T cell fraction (not recorded which). The sequence was collected from a male donor with ankylosing spondylitis or in good health (not recorded which). In DNA, the CDR3 is TGTGCCAGCAGAGCTTCGACAGGGGTTTTCACTGAAGCTTTCTTT. Protein sequence: CASRASTGVFTEAFF.